This entry lists 9 T cell receptor beta chains sequenced from one sample in a study of blood T cell repertoires in COVID-19. Sequenced by immunoSEQ multiplex PCR; TCRdb stores in-frame clones only, minus some. Of approximately 200,000 clones listed, 94% are singletons. Sequenced material: peripheral blood. The receptors derive from a man between 25 and 39 years old with COVID-19, enrolled during active disease.

The chain joins TRBV10-3 to TRBJ2-3, with 10 bases fitting TRBD2. The CDR3 has 15 residues. Trimming cost V 10 bases and J 2 bases; bases outside gene matches: 9. Germline V gene lookup returns CDR1 ENHRY and CDR2 SYGVKD. DNA for the CDR3: TGTGCCACAAGGCTAGCGGGGGCGAACACAGATACGCAGTATTTT. Its translation: CATRLAGANTDTQYF.

V and J are TRBV7-9 and TRBJ1-6, with 8 positions matching TRBD1. V trimming: 6 bases; J trimming: 5 bases; junction bases outside the gene matches: 12. Looked up from germline, CDR1 is SEHNR and CDR2 is FQNEAQ (reference sequence). The CDR3 runs to 17 residues. As DNA, the CDR3 is TGTGCCAGCAGATACATCCCGGGACAGGCCCATAATTCACCCCTCCACTTT. Protein product: CASRYIPGQAHNSPLHF.

The chain has TRBV14 and TRBJ2-3; 8 nucleotides match TRBD1. The length of the CDR3 is 16 residues. Per the germline V gene, CDR1 is SGHDN and CDR2 is FVKESK. V lost 1 base, J lost 3 bases, and 6 bases stayed unmatched. The DNA for the CDR3 is TGTGCCAGCAGCCAAGTGCCAGGGGGCGGGACAGATACGCAGTATTTT. Translating gives CASSQVPGGGTDTQYF.

This clone showed up just once. This chain links TRBV14 with TRBJ2-3, with 8 bases lining up with TRBD2. In germline, CDR1 is SGHDN, CDR2 FVKESK. The CDR3 is 17 amino acids. The V gene end was trimmed by 4 bases and the J gene end by 1 base; junction bases not matched to a gene: 10. The CDR3 nucleotides are TGTGCCAGCAGCCTTCCTCGGGGGGGCTTTGGCACAGATACGCAGTATTTT. The encoded protein is CASSLPRGGFGTDTQYF.

The CDR3 nucleotides read TGTGCCAGCTCACCCCAGAGGGAACCCTACGAGCAGTACTTC. Protein sequence: CASSPQREPYEQYF. The chain uses TRBV18 and TRBJ2-7; tentative D call: TRBD2 (5 bases). Germline loops: CDR1 KGHSH, CDR2 LQKENI. This CDR3 is built from 14 residues. The V and J ends lost 3 bases and 2 bases respectively, with 11 bases between them.

V is TRBV29-1 and J is TRBJ2-7, with D maybe TRBD1 (6 bases). This CDR3 has 12 amino acids. The V gene lost 7 bases and the J gene lost 4 bases, with 14 bases spanning the gap. From germline, CDR1 is SQVTM and CDR2 ANQGSEA. In DNA form, the CDR3 reads TGCAGCGCAACGAACGACAGGTACGAGCAGTACTTC. Amino acids: CSATNDRYEQYF.

The chain is built from TRBV19 and TRBJ1-6, with D perhaps matching TRBD1 (6 bases). The ends were cut back, 5 bases at V and 5 bases at J, with 13 bases in the middle. CDR1 and CDR2 (germline): LNHDA, SQIVND (reference sequence). The CDR3 runs 15 residues. The CDR3 is CASSPPWDNNSPLHF. CDR3 nucleotides: TGTGCCAGTAGTCCTCCGTGGGACAATAATTCACCCCTCCACTTT.

V usage is TRBV30 and J usage is TRBJ2-2; D unclear. V was shortened by 3 bases and J by 4 bases, with 21 bases between the two germline ends. Germline CDR1 is GTSNPN and CDR2 is SVGIG (reference sequence). The CDR3 extends over 17 amino acids. CDR3 in amino acids: CAWSAGQPTTTTGELFF. CDR3 bases: TGTGCCTGGAGCGCCGGCCAGCCAACTACTACCACCGGGGAGCTGTTTTTT. The full variable domain, completed using reference TRBV30 and TRBJ2-2, is SQTIHQWPATLVQPVGSPLSLECTVEGTSNPNLYWYRQAAGRGLQLLFYSVGIGQISSEVPQNLSASRPQDRQFILSSKKLLLSDSGFYLCAWSAGQPTTTTGELFFGEGSRLTVL.

The chain combines TRBV18 with TRBJ1-5, with 7 positions matching TRBD1. The CDR3 has 18 residues. After removal of 4 bases from V and 0 bases from J, the junction contained 12 bases not matched to a gene. The germline gives CDR1 KGHSH, CDR2 LQKENI. CDR3 sequence reads: CASSRARQGLSSNQPQHF. The CDR3 nucleotides read TGTGCCAGCTCACGGGCGAGACAGGGACTTTCTAGCAATCAGCCCCAGCATTTT.